A single sample gave rise to the 2 T cell receptor beta chains below, sequenced in a study of T cells in Graves' hyperthyroidism and ophthalmopathy. TCR beta CDR3 regions were amplified from RNA. The HTBI primer set was used in a first-round RT-PCR of the TCR CDR3. TCRdb re-called the multiplex PCR reads with MiXCR, one entry per CDR3 protein. This sample yields about 380,000 distinct CDR3 sequences, of which under 20% are seen a single time; 40% belongs to the top ten. Sequenced: blood. These receptors were obtained from a man aged 18 to 30 with Graves' ophthalmopathy.

In its sample, this clonotype was seen a few times. The chain combines TRBV4-1 with TRBJ2-2; D ambiguous. The V end was cut by 1 base, the J end by 8 bases, with 11 bases between. Germline V gene lookup returns CDR1 MGHRA and CDR2 YSYEKL. CDR3 length: 14 amino acids. The CDR3 region has the DNA TGCGCCAGCAGCCAAGCGGATTACTGGGGGGAGCTGTTTTTT. Translating gives CASSQADYWGELFF.

This clonotype was seen repeatedly, ten times or more. The rearrangement uses TRBV7-9 and TRBJ2-7; no definite D call. Per germline, CDR1 SEHNR and CDR2 FQNEAQ (reference sequence). CDR3 size: 12 residues. Trimming removed 4 bases from V and 12 bases from J, with 16 bases in between. DNA for the CDR3: TGTGCCAGCAGCTCCACCAAAGGGCCGACGTACTTC. Residues: CASSSTKGPTYF.